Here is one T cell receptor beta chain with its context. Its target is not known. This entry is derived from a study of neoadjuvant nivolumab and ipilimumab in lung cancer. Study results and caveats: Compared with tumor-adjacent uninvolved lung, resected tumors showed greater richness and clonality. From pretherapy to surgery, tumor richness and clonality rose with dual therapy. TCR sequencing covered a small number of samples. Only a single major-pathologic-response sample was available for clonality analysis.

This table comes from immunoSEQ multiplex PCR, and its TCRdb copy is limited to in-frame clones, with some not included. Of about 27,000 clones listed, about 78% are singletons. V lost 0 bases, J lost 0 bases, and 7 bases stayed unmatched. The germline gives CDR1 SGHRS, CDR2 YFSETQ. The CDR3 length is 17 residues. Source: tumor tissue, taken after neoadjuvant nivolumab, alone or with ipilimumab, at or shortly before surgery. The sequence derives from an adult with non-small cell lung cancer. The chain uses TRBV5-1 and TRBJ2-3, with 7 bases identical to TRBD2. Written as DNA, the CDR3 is TGCGCCAGCAGCTTGGTCCCAGCGGGGACTAGCACAGATACGCAGTATTTT. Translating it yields CASSLVPAGTSTDTQYF.